These 28 T cell receptor beta chains were all obtained from the same sample, sequenced in a study of CD8+CD57+ T cells in acquired aplastic anemia. Genomic DNA, serving as template, underwent TCR beta VDJ and CDR3 profiling. TCRdb re-called the reads with MiXCR, one entry per CDR3 protein. This sample yields about 120,000 distinct CDR3 sequences, of which over 55% are seen a single time; 25% to 35% belongs to the top ten. All patients picked for sequencing had shown, by flow cytometry, an expansion of CD8+CD57+ cells. The sample taken for sequencing was sorted CD4+, CD8+, or CD8+CD57+ T cells (not recorded which) from PBMCs. Receptors were obtained from a human donor with aplastic anemia.

Only a few counts were recorded for this clonotype. J is TRBJ2-7 and V is TRBV29-1, with 13 bases fitting TRBD2. From germline, CDR1 is SQVTM and CDR2 ANQGSEA. The junction had 6 bases not matched to a gene; V was cut back by 6 bases and J by 4 bases. The CDR3 runs 14 residues. Written as DNA, the CDR3 is TGCAGCGTCGGACTAGCGGGAGATCCTTACGAGCAGTACTTC. Translating it yields CSVGLAGDPYEQYF.

The chain employs TRBV2 and TRBJ2-7, with D tentatively TRBD1 (5 bases). The V end lost 6 bases, the J end lost 0 bases, and 15 bases lay between the germline ends. CDR1 is SNHLY and CDR2 is FYNNEI in the germline V gene. This CDR3 spans 15 amino acids. CDR3 region: CASRPSGLSSYEQYF. The CDR3 bases are TGTGCCAGCAGACCTTCAGGGTTGAGCTCCTACGAGCAGTACTTC.

This chain joins TRBV10-1 and TRBJ2-1, with D possibly being TRBD1 or TRBD2 (5 bases each). The V end lost 2 bases, the J end lost 3 bases, and 20 bases lay between the germline ends. Germline CDR1 WNHNN, CDR2 SYGVQD (reference sequence). CDR3 size: 18 residues. The CDR3 nucleotides read TGCGCCAGCAGTGAGGTTCGGGGCAAGCCTGTAATCTACAATGAGCAGTTCTTC. Its translation: CASSEVRGKPVIYNEQFF.

The rearrangement uses TRBV10-3 and TRBJ2-5; 12 bases map to TRBD2. Trimming cost V 10 bases and J 3 bases; bases outside gene matches: 9. The CDR3 is made up of 15 amino acids. Germline values: CDR1 ENHRY, CDR2 SYGVKD. The CDR3 DNA follows: TGTGCCACAACTCCACTAGCGGGGGGCGAAGAGACCCAGTACTTC. Residues: CATTPLAGGEETQYF.

This clonotype was recorded many times. The gene calls are TRBV7-7 and TRBJ2-1; D is unresolved. The V gene lost 0 bases and the J gene lost 7 bases, with 7 bases spanning the gap. This CDR3 is built from 13 residues. Germline values: CDR1 SSHAT, CDR2 FNYEAQ (reference sequence). The CDR3 DNA sequence: TGTGCCAGCAGCTTAGCTCCGGCTAATGAGCAGTTCTTC. Amino acid sequence: CASSLAPANEQFF.

The chain links TRBV7-9 to TRBJ2-1; D not resolved. The germline V gene encodes CDR1 SEHNR and CDR2 FQNEAQ (reference sequence). This CDR3 comprises 11 residues. V lost 5 bases to trimming and J lost 6 bases, with 5 bases between them. CDR3 in amino acids: CASSKSNEQFF. The CDR3 nucleotides are TGTGCCAGCAGCAAAAGCAATGAGCAGTTCTTC.

Points on this clonotype: At one end, the junction sequence differs from germline, possibly due to a read error. The chain combines TRBV24-1 with TRBJ1-1; 9 positions agree with TRBD1. The CDR3 is 13 amino acids. CDR1 and CDR2 (germline): KGHDR, SFDVKD. CDR3: CTTSESQGAPAFF. CDR3 nucleotide sequence: TGTACCACCAGTGAGTCACAGGGGGCGCCCGCCTTCTTT.

The chain recombines TRBV20-1 with TRBJ1-2; D call uncertain. The V and J ends lost 4 bases and 1 base respectively, with 13 bases between them. The CDR3 loop spans 14 amino acids. Germline assignment: CDR1 DFQATT and CDR2 SNEGSKA (reference sequence). CDR3: CSAKLPLVNYGYTF. The CDR3 DNA follows: TGCAGTGCTAAGCTTCCTTTGGTTAACTATGGCTACACCTTC.

The sample holds one count of this clonotype. The J gene is TRBJ2-5, the V gene TRBV7-6; TRBD1 agrees at 7 bases. CDR1 and CDR2 (germline): SGHVS, FNYEAQ. This CDR3 has 15 residues. V shed 2 bases and J 5 bases; nucleotides not matched to a gene: 8. Here the CDR3 reads CASSLPHRGRETQYF. The DNA of the CDR3 is TGTGCCAGCAGCTTACCTCACAGGGGTCGGGAGACCCAGTACTTC.

The gene calls are TRBV20-1 and TRBJ1-2; D uncertain. The length of the CDR3 is 14 residues. Germline V gene lookup returns CDR1 DFQATT and CDR2 SNEGSKA (reference sequence). V lost 4 bases, J lost 4 bases, and 16 bases lay in between. CDR3 bases: TGCAGTGCTAAGCACCCCGAGAGGGTCTATGGCTACACCTTC. Its translation: CSAKHPERVYGYTF.

The J gene is TRBJ1-2, the V gene TRBV19; possibly TRBD1 for D (6 bases). CDR1 is LNHDA and CDR2 is SQIVND in the germline V gene (reference sequence). CDR3 length: 12 amino acids. V was pared by 9 bases and J by 8 bases, with 16 bases between. The CDR3 DNA sequence: TGTGCCAGCTACGACAGGTTCTACGGCTACACCTTC. This sequence encodes CASYDRFYGYTF.

This clonotype was detected ten times or more. This chain joins TRBV5-5 and TRBJ2-1; D is possibly TRBD1 (5 bases). The germline V gene encodes CDR1 SGHKS and CDR2 YYEKEE (reference sequence). This CDR3 has 15 residues. Trimming removed 5 bases from V and 2 bases from J, with 14 bases in between. CDR3 DNA sequence: TGTGCCAGCAGTAAAGGCAGGGCTACCTACAATGAGCAGTTCTTC. It specifies CASSKGRATYNEQFF.

The V call is TRBV7-9, the J call TRBJ2-7, with 10 positions matching TRBD1. CDR3 length equals 13 residues. Germline V gives CDR1 SEHNR, CDR2 FQNEAQ (reference sequence). With 4 bases clipped from V and 6 bases from J, the junction kept 3 bases outside the gene matches. The CDR3 nucleotides are TGTGCCAGCAGCTCCGGGACAGGGGTCGAGCAGTACTTC. This translates into CASSSGTGVEQYF.

The chain joins TRBV7-3 to TRBJ2-1; D possibly corresponds to TRBD1 (7 bases). The germline gives CDR1 SGHTA, CDR2 FQGTGA. The CDR3 totals 14 residues. The V end was cut by 2 bases, the J end by 7 bases, with 12 bases between. The CDR3 reads CASSLLSGGNEQFF. CDR3 DNA: TGTGCCAGCAGCTTACTGTCAGGGGGGAATGAGCAGTTCTTC.

The chain employs TRBV29-1 and TRBJ2-3, with 9 bases fitting TRBD2. The CDR3 loop spans 15 amino acids. The V gene's germline CDR1 is SQVTM and CDR2 ANQGSEA. V was clipped by 6 bases and J by 0 bases; unmatched bases: 7. The CDR3 protein is CSVGLREGSTDTQYF. The CDR3 DNA sequence: TGCAGCGTGGGGTTGCGGGAGGGAAGCACAGATACGCAGTATTTT.

This clonotype was picked up many times. The chain combines TRBV11-2 with TRBJ2-7; TRBD2 matches at 7 bases. The CDR3 loop spans 12 amino acids. With 5 bases clipped from V and 5 bases from J, the junction kept 3 bases outside the gene matches. The germline V gene has CDR1 SGHAT and CDR2 FQNNGV. For the CDR3, the DNA is TGTGCCAGCAGCCGGGAGGCGGACGAGCAGTACTTC. It specifies CASSREADEQYF.

The V call is TRBV10-2, the J call TRBJ1-5; D may be TRBD1 (5 bases). This CDR3 is 16 amino acids long. Germline V lookup: CDR1 WSHSY, CDR2 SAAADI. The V and J ends lost 3 bases and 6 bases respectively, with 18 bases between them. The CDR3 region has the DNA TGCGCCAGCAGTGAAGCTACCACCCAGGGTTTTCAGCCCCAGCATTTT. Its translation is CASSEATTQGFQPQHF.

The V call is TRBV6-1, the J call TRBJ1-5, with TRBD1 matching over 7 bases. The germline V gene has CDR1 MNHNS and CDR2 SASEGT. The CDR3 runs 15 residues. After removal of 4 bases from V and 5 bases from J, the junction contained 8 bases not matched to a gene. This CDR3 is CASSGSRGFDQPQHF. In DNA form, the CDR3 reads TGTGCCAGCAGTGGGAGCAGGGGGTTTGATCAGCCCCAGCATTTT.

The chain has TRBV19 and TRBJ2-5; D is unresolved. The germline CDR1 and CDR2 sequences are LNHDA and SQIVND (reference sequence). The ends were cut back, 7 bases at V and 0 bases at J, with 9 bases in the middle. The CDR3 runs 13 residues. The CDR3 protein is CASMNPYQETQYF. In nucleotides, the CDR3 is TGTGCCAGTATGAACCCGTACCAAGAGACCCAGTACTTC. Full variable domain (missing parts from reference TRBV19 and TRBJ2-5): DGGITQSPKYLFRKEGQNVTLSCEQNLNHDAMYWYRQDPGQGLRLIYYSQIVNDFQKGDIAEGYSVSREKKESFPLTVTSAQKNPTAFYLCASMNPYQETQYFGPGTRLLVL.

This clonotype has only a few counts. The gene calls are TRBV29-1 and TRBJ2-7; 7 positions agree with TRBD2. Germline V gene sequence: CDR1 SQVTM, CDR2 ANQGSEA. This CDR3 is 15 amino acids long. Germline trimming cut 2 bases from V and 0 bases from J; bases unmatched to any gene: 7. CDR3 amino acids: CSVENTGGSSYEQYF. As DNA, the CDR3 is TGCAGCGTTGAAAATACTGGCGGGAGCTCCTACGAGCAGTACTTC.

The V and J genes are TRBV24-1 and TRBJ2-1; 8 nucleotides line up with TRBD2. Per germline, CDR1 KGHDR and CDR2 SFDVKD. The CDR3 extends over 16 amino acids. The trim removed 5 bases at V and 2 bases at J, leaving 7 bases unmatched. The CDR3 loop is CATSGTSGETYNEQFF. Here the CDR3 DNA reads TGTGCCACCAGTGGCACTAGCGGTGAGACCTACAATGAGCAGTTCTTC.

This CDR3 is CSVVGLVWNTEAFF. CDR3 nucleotides: TGCAGCGTTGTAGGTTTGGTTTGGAACACTGAAGCTTTCTTT. V and J are TRBV29-1 and TRBJ1-1, with D uncertain. CDR1 and CDR2 from the germline V gene are SQVTM and ANQGSEA. The CDR3 runs to 14 residues. Deletions cut 4 bases from V and 1 base from J, with 13 bases between.

This clonotype was observed a few times. This sequence joins TRBV7-6 and TRBJ1-3, with TRBD1 matching over 7 bases. Per germline, CDR1 SGHVS and CDR2 FNYEAQ. The V and J ends lost 5 bases and 0 bases, in that order; junction bases with no gene match: 7. This CDR3 has 16 amino acids. Written as DNA, the CDR3 is TGTGCCAGCAGCCCTGTGACAGGGAACTCTGGAAACACCATATATTTT. Translated, it gives CASSPVTGNSGNTIYF.

The V and J genes are TRBV20-1 and TRBJ1-2, with 7 nucleotides matching TRBD1. From germline, CDR1 is DFQATT and CDR2 SNEGSKA (reference sequence). CDR3 length: 14 amino acids. J was trimmed by 3 bases and V by 1 base; bases with no gene match: 5. The chain's CDR3 is CSARVSGQDYGYTF. Written as DNA, the CDR3 is TGCAGTGCTAGAGTGTCCGGACAGGACTATGGCTACACCTTC.

The genes are TRBV7-9 and TRBJ2-2; D is perhaps TRBD1 or TRBD2 (5 bases each). This CDR3 has 12 amino acids. Germline values: CDR1 SEHNR, CDR2 FQNEAQ (reference sequence). V was trimmed by 4 bases and J by 11 bases, leaving 11 bases between them. The CDR3 DNA is TGTGCCAGCAGCTCGGGGACGTACGAGCTGTTTTTT. Translated: CASSSGTYELFF.

The sample holds one count of this clonotype. The chain links TRBV7-9 to TRBJ2-3; unclear D gene. The length of the CDR3 is 13 residues. Germline assignment: CDR1 SEHNR and CDR2 FQNEAQ (reference sequence). V was shortened by 5 bases and J by 4 bases, with 10 bases between the two germline ends. The CDR3 DNA reads TGTGCCAGCAGCCGGCCTGGATCAGATACGCAGTATTTT. This encodes CASSRPGSDTQYF.

This chain joins TRBV10-3 and TRBJ2-2; D might be TRBD1 (5 bases). The CDR3 covers 16 residues. The V gene lost 0 bases and the J gene lost 0 bases, with 8 bases spanning the gap. The germline CDR1 and CDR2 sequences are ENHRY and SYGVKD. The CDR3 spells CAISESAGSNTGELFF. DNA of the CDR3: TGTGCCATCAGTGAGTCGGCAGGGTCGAACACCGGGGAGCTGTTTTTT.

This clonotype was seen ten or more times. V gene TRBV29-1 combines with J gene TRBJ1-2; perhaps TRBD1 as D (5 bases). V was shortened by 4 bases and J by 1 base, with 13 bases between the two germline ends. The length of the CDR3 is 14 residues. Germline CDR1 is SQVTM and CDR2 is ANQGSEA. CDR3 region: CSVGPNRNNYGYTF. DNA of the CDR3: TGCAGCGTTGGACCTAACAGGAATAACTATGGCTACACCTTC.